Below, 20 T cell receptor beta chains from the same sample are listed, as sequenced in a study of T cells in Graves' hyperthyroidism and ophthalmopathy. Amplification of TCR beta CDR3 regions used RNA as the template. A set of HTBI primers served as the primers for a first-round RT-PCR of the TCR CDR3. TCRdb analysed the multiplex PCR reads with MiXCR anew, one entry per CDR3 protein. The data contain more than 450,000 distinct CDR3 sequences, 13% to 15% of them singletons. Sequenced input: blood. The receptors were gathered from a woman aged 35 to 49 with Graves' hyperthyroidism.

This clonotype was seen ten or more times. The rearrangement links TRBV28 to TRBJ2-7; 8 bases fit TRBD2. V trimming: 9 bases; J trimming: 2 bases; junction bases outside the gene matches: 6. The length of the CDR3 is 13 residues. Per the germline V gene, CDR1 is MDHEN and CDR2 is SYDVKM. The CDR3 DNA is TGTGCCAGTGGTAGGACTAGCCCCTACGAGCAGTACTTC. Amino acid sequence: CASGRTSPYEQYF.

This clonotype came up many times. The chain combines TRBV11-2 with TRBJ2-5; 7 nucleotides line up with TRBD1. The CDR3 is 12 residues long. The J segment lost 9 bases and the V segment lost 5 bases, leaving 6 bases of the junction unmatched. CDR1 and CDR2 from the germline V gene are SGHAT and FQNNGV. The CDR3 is CASSPDRGPQYF. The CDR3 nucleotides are TGTGCCAGCAGCCCGGATAGGGGGCCCCAGTACTTC.

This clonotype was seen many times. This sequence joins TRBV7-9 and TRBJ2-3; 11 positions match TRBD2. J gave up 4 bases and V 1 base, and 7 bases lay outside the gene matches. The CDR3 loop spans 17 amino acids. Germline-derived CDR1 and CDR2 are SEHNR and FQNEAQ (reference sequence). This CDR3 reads CASSLGSSGRTPDTQYF. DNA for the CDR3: TGTGCCAGCAGCTTAGGCTCTAGCGGGAGGACCCCAGATACGCAGTATTTT.

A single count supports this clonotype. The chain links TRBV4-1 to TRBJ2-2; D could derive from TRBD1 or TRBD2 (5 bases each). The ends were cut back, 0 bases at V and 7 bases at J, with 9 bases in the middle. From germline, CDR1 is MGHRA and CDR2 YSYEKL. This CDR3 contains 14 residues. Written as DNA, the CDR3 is TGCGCCAGCAGCCAAGAACTGGGGGTCGGGGAGCTGTTTTTT. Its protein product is CASSQELGVGELFF.

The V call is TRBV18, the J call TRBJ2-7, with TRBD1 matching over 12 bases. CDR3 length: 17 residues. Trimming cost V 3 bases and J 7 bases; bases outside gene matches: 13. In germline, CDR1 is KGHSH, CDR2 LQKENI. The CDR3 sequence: CASSPVNSGQGAKEQYF. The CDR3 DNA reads TGTGCCAGCTCACCTGTAAACTCGGGACAGGGGGCGAAAGAGCAGTACTTC.

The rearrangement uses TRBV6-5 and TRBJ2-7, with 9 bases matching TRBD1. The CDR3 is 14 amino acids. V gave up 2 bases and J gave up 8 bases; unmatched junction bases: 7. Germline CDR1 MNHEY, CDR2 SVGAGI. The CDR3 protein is CASSYQGQGGKQYF. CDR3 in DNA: TGTGCCAGCAGTTACCAGGGACAGGGTGGAAAGCAGTACTTC.

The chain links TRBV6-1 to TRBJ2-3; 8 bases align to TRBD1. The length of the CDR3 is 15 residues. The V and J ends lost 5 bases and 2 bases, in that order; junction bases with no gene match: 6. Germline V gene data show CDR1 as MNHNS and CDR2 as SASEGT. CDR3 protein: CASSTKDRATDTQYF. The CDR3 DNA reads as TGTGCCAGCAGTACTAAGGACAGGGCCACAGATACGCAGTATTTT.

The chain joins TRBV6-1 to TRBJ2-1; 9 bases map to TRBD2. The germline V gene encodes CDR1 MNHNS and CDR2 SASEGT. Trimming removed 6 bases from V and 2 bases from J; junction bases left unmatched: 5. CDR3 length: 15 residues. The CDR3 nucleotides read TGTGCCAGCAGGCAGACTAGCGGACCCTACAATGAGCAGTTCTTC. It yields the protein CASRQTSGPYNEQFF.

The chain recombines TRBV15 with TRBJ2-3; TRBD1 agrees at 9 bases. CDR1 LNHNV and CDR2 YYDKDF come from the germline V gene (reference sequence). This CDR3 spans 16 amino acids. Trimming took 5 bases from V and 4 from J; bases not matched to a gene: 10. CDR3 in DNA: TGTGCCACCAGCTCCGGCGAGGGACAGGGACCAGATACGCAGTATTTT. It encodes CATSSGEGQGPDTQYF. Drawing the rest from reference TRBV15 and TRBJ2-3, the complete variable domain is DAMVIQNPRYQVTQFGKPVTLSCSQTLNHNVMYWYQQKSSQAPKLLFHYYDKDFNNEADTPDNFQSRRPNTSFCFLDIRSPGLGDTAMYLCATSSGEGQGPDTQYFGPGTRLTVL.

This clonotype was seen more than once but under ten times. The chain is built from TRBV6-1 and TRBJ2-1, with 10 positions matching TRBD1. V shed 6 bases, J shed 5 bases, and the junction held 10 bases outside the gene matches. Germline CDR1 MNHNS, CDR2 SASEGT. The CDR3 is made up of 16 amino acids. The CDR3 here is CASRTSRDRGNNEQFF. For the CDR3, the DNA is TGTGCCAGCAGGACCTCGAGGGACAGGGGCAACAATGAGCAGTTCTTC.

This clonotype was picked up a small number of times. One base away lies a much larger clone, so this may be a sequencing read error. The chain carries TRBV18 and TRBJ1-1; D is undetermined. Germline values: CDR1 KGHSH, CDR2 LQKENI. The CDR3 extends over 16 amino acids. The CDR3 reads CASSPPAGGMNTEALF. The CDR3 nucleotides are TGTGCCAGCTCACCACCGGCGGGAGGGATGAACACTGAAGCTCTCTTT.

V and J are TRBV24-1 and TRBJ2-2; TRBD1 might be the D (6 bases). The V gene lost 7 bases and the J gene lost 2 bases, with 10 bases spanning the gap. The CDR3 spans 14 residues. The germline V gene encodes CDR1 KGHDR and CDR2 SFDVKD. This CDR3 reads CATSPRGNTGELFF. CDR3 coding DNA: TGTGCCACCAGCCCCAGGGGAAACACCGGGGAGCTGTTTTTT.

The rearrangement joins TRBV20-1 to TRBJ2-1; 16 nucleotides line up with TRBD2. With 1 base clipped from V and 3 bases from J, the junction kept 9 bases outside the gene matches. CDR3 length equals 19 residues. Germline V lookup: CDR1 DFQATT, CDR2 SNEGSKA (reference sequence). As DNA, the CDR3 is TGCAGTGCTAGAGCCGGGACTAGCGGGAGGGAGGCCCACTACAATGAGCAGTTCTTC. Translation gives CSARAGTSGREAHYNEQFF.

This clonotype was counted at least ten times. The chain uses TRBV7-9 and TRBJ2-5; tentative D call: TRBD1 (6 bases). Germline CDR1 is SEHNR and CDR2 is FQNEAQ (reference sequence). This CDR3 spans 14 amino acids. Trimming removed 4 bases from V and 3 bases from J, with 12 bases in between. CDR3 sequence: CASSSTDREETQYF. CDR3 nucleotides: TGTGCCAGCAGCTCAACGGACAGAGAAGAGACCCAGTACTTC.

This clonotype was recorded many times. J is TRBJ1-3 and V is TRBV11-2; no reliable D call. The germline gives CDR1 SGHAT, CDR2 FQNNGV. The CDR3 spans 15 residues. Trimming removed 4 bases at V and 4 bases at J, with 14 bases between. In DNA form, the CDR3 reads TGTGCCAGCAGCTCTCAGGTTGGGTCCGGAAACACCATATATTTT. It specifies CASSSQVGSGNTIYF.

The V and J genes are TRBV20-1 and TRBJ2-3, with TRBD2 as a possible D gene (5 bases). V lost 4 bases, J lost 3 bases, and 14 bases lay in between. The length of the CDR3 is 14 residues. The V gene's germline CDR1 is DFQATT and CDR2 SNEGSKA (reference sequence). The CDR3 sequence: CSAMRPRGTDTQYF. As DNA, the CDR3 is TGCAGTGCTATGCGTCCTCGGGGTACAGATACGCAGTATTTT.

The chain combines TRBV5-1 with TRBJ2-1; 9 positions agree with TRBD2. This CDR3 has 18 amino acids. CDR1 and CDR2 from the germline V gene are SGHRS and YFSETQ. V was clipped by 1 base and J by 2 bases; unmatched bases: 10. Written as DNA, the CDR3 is TGCGCCAGCAGCTTGTTTTTGTCTAGCGGGGCCCCCTACAATGAGCAGTTCTTC. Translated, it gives CASSLFLSSGAPYNEQFF.

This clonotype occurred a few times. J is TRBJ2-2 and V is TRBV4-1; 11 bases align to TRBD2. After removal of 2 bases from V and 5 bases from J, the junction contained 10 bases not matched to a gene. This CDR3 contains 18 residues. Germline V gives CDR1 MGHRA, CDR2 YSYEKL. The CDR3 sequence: CASSQTVAGGLRTGELFF. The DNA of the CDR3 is TGCGCCAGCAGCCAAACTGTAGCGGGAGGGCTAAGAACCGGGGAGCTGTTTTTT.

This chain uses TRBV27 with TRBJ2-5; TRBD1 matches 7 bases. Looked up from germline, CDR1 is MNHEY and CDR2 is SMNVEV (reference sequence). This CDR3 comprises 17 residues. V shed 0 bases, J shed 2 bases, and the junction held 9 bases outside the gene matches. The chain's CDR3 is CASSLSHPRDRQETQYF. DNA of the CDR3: TGTGCCAGCAGTTTATCCCACCCCCGGGACAGACAAGAGACCCAGTACTTC.

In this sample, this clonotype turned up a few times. The CDR3 DNA reads TGCGCCAGCAGCTTGTGGACTAGCGGAGAGACCCAGTACTTC. Translated, it gives CASSLWTSGETQYF. The rearrangement joins TRBV5-1 to TRBJ2-5; 10 positions match TRBD2. Germline assignment: CDR1 SGHRS and CDR2 YFSETQ. CDR3 length equals 14 residues. Trimming at V came to 1 base and at J to 4 bases, leaving 1 base not matched to a gene.